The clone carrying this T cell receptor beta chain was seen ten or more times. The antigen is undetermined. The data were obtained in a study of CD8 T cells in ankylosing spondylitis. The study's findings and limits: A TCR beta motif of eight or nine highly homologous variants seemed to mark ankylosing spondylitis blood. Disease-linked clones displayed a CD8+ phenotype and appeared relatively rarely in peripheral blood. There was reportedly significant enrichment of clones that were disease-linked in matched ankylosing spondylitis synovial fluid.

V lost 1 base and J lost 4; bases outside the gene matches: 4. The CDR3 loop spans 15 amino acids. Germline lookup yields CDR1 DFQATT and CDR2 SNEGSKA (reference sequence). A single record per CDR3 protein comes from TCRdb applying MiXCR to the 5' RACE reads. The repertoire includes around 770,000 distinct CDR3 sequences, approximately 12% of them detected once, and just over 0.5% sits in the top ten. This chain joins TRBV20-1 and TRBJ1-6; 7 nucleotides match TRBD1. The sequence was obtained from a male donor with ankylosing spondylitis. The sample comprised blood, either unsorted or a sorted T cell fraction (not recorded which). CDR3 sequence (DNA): TGCAGTGCTAGAGGGACAGGTTTATATAATTCACCCCTCCACTTT. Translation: CSARGTGLYNSPLHF.